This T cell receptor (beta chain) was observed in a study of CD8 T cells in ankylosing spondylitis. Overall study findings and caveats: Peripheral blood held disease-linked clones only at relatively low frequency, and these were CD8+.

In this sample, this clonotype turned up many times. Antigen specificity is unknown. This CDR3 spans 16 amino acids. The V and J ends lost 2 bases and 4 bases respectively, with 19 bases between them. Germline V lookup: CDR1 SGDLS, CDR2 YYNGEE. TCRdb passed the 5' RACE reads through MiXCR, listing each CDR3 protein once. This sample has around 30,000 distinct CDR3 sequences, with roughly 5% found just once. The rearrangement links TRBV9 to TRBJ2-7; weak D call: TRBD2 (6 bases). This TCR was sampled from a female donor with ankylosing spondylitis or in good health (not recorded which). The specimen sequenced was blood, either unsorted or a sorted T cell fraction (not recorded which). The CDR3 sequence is CASSVGGKREEYEQYF. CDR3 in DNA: TGTGCCAGCAGCGTTGGAGGGAAAAGGGAGGAGTACGAGCAGTACTTC.